Listed below are T cell receptor beta chains from one sample, sequenced in a study of T cell responses to AZD1222 COVID-19 vaccine. Clones were read by immunoSEQ multiplex PCR, and TCRdb kept only the in-frame ones, dropping some. There are some 170,000 clones in the sample; 88% occur only once, and about 4.5% lies in the top ten. The specimen was peripheral blood, collected 28 days after the second AZD1222 dose. The source of these receptors is an adult who received the AZD1222 COVID-19 vaccine. Both conserved end residues are part of each CDR3. A D gene is named only where the DNA matches it firmly. For some rows the clone size is stated as once, few or many, or as a class when expanded; others skip it.

>TRBV4-1|TRBJ1-4|.|.
TGCGCCAGCAGCCGCCTGGACACTAGAGGCGGTGAAAAACTGTTTTTT
CASSRLDTRGGEKLFF
>TRBV27|TRBJ2-6|.|.
TGTGCCAGCAGTTTACCAACAGGGACTGGGGCCAACGTCCTGACTTTC
CASSLPTGTGANVLTF
>TRBV19|TRBJ1-1|.|.
TGTGCCAGTAGGGAGGGAAGGGGCACTGAAGCTTTCTTT
CASREGRGTEAFF
>TRBV2|TRBJ2-4|few|.
TGTGCCAGAGGGGCGGGGGCTTTAAACATTCAGTACTTC
CARGAGALNIQYF
>TRBV6-2/TRBV6-3|TRBJ1-4|.|.
TGTGCCAGCAGTTCGACGCCGGATGAAAAACTGTTTTTT
CASSSTPDEKLFF
>TRBV3-1/TRBV3-2|TRBJ2-7|.|TRBD2
TGTGCCAGCAGCCTTCGGGGGCTAGCGGGGGTACAAGGTCTCGACGAGCAGTACTTC
CASSLRGLAGVQGLDEQYF
>TRBV30|TRBJ1-2|.|.
TGTGCCTGGACAAACCCCGGGGGAAAGGATGGCTACACCTTC
CAWTNPGGKDGYTF
>TRBV7-9|TRBJ1-1|.|.
TGTGCCAGCAGCCCCCCCGGGACACTGGATGAAGCTTTCTTT
CASSPPGTLDEAFF
>TRBV3-1/TRBV3-2|TRBJ1-3|.|.
TGTGCCAGCAGCCAAGGATCTGGAAACACCATATATTTT
CASSQGSGNTIYF
>TRBV30|TRBJ2-6|.|TRBD1
TGTGCCTGGAGTGTAAGGGGGCTCCCCCGCTCTGGGGCCAACGTCCTGACTTTC
CAWSVRGLPRSGANVLTF
>TRBV11-2|TRBJ2-1|.|TRBD1
TGTGCCAGCAGCCTAACGGGACAGCCTTACAATGAGCAGTTCTTC
CASSLTGQPYNEQFF
>TRBV5-6|TRBJ2-7|.|.
TGTGCCAGCAGCTTGTTTAGGGACCACGAGCAGTACTTC
CASSLFRDHEQYF
>TRBV29-1|TRBJ1-2|.|.
TGCAGCGTTGAAGACCCTTCGACTATCGGCTACACCTTC
CSVEDPSTIGYTF
>TRBV28|TRBJ1-2|.|.
TGTGCCAGCAGTTCTCACGGGGAGTACATCTATGGCTACACCTTC
CASSSHGEYIYGYTF
>TRBV24-1|TRBJ2-3|.|.
TGTGCCACCAGTGATCCTACCGGGCCAAATACGCAGTATTTT
CATSDPTGPNTQYF
>TRBV2|TRBJ1-3|.|.
TGTGCCAGCAGGCCGGGACCGAGCTCTGGAAACACCATATATTTT
CASRPGPSSGNTIYF
>TRBV30|TRBJ1-1|.|.
TGTGCCTGGAGTGGACAGTGGAACACTGAAGCTTTCTTT
CAWSGQWNTEAFF
>TRBV7-9|TRBJ2-3|.|TRBD2
TGTGCCAGCAGCCGAGCGGGGGGGCTTGAAGATACGCAGTATTTT
CASSRAGGLEDTQYF
>TRBV12-5|TRBJ2-2|.|.
TGTGCTAGTGGTTTGTTGGGGGTAGCCGGGGAGCTGTTTTTT
CASGLLGVAGELFF
>TRBV5-1|TRBJ2-2|.|.
TGCGCCAGCAGCTTGGAGGCCCACACCGGGGAGCTGTTTTTT
CASSLEAHTGELFF
>TRBV5-1|TRBJ2-7|.|TRBD1
TGCGCCAGCAGCCCCGGGACAGGGCCCTACGAGCAGTACTTC
CASSPGTGPYEQYF
>TRBV10-3|TRBJ2-3|.|.
TGTGCCATCAGCCTCTCCTCTGCCCGAACAGATACGCAGTATTTT
CAISLSSARTDTQYF
>TRBV30|TRBJ1-5|.|.
TGTGCCTGGAGTGCACAGGGATATCAGCCCCAGCATTTT
CAWSAQGYQPQHF
>TRBV19|TRBJ1-2|.|.
TGTGCCAGTAGGTACAGGGATGGCTACACCTTC
CASRYRDGYTF
>TRBV5-7|TRBJ1-1|.|TRBD1
TGTGCCAGCAGCTTCACAGGGGGTACAGGTGAAGCTTTCTTT
CASSFTGGTGEAFF
>TRBV7-2|TRBJ1-2|.|.
TGTGCCAGCAGCTTGCGACTGGAGTATGGCTACACCTTC
CASSLRLEYGYTF
>TRBV14|TRBJ2-1|.|TRBD2
TGTGCCAGCAGCCAAGGGGCTAGCGGGGGCAAAAACAGGTACAATGAGCAGTTCTTC
CASSQGASGGKNRYNEQFF
>TRBV11-3|TRBJ1-2|few|.
TGTGCCAGCAGCCTAGGGTGGGACGGCTACACCTTC
CASSLGWDGYTF
>TRBV9|TRBJ1-3|.|.
TGTGCCAGCAGCGTAGATTTAGAGAAGATCTCTGGAAACACCATATATTTT
CASSVDLEKISGNTIYF
>TRBV4-1|TRBJ1-4|.|.
TGCGCCAGCAGCCAAGTCTCTAACAGGCCGGAAAAACTGTTTTTT
CASSQVSNRPEKLFF
>TRBV9|TRBJ2-3|.|TRBD2
TGTGCCAGCAGCGTAGTGGTTGTAGCGGGGACCCCCTCTAGCACAGATACGCAGTATTTT
CASSVVVVAGTPSSTDTQYF
>TRBV3-1/TRBV3-2|TRBJ1-1|.|TRBD1
TGTGCCAGCAGCCAACAGGGGGCCACTGAAGCTTTCTTT
CASSQQGATEAFF
>TRBV11-3|TRBJ2-2|.|.
TGTGCCAGCAGCTCCCGACAGCCTGGCGACACCGGGGAGCTGTTTTTT
CASSSRQPGDTGELFF
>TRBV10-3|TRBJ1-2|.|TRBD1
TGTGCCATCAGTCGTCTCGGGACAGGGGAAGGCTACACCTTC
CAISRLGTGEGYTF
>TRBV5-6|TRBJ1-2|.|.
TGTGCCAGCAGCGGACCCGAACAGGGCATCTATGGCTACACCTTC
CASSGPEQGIYGYTF
>TRBV6-5|TRBJ1-4|.|.
TGTGCCAGCAGCTCAACAGGGTTCGATGAAAAACTGTTTTTT
CASSSTGFDEKLFF
>TRBV4-3|TRBJ1-4|.|TRBD1
TGCGCCAGCAGCCGAACATTGACGGGACAGACAAAGGCAACTAATGAAAAACTGTTTTTT
CASSRTLTGQTKATNEKLFF
>TRBV6-4|TRBJ1-1|.|.
TGTGCCAGCAGCTGGCAGGTTGGGGCTGAAGCTTTCTTT
CASSWQVGAEAFF
>TRBV7-8|TRBJ2-2|.|TRBD1
TGTGCCAGCAGCTCTAGACAGGGGGCAGCGAACACCGGGGAGCTGTTTTTT
CASSSRQGAANTGELFF
>TRBV5-8|TRBJ1-2|.|TRBD1
TGTGCCAGCAGCTTGGCCGGGACAGGGGAGACCTATGGCTACACCTTC
CASSLAGTGETYGYTF
>TRBV5-5|TRBJ2-3|.|TRBD1
TGTGCCAGCAGTTTGATCCCGGGACAGGGAGGGCGCACAGATACGCAGTATTTT
CASSLIPGQGGRTDTQYF
>TRBV7-8|TRBJ1-2|.|.
TGTGCCAGCAGCTTAATCGGACAGACAGCGGGCTACACCTTC
CASSLIGQTAGYTF
>TRBV2|TRBJ1-6|once|.
TGTGCCAGCATTTTCATGGAAGCTTTGGGGTCACCCCTCCACTTT
CASIFMEALGSPLHF
>TRBV27|TRBJ1-5|once|.
TGTGCCAGCAGTTTAGGACAGAGCAATCAGCCCCAGCATTTT
CASSLGQSNQPQHF
>TRBV4-1|TRBJ2-7|.|.
TGCGCCAGCAGCCAGTCCGGGTGGGCCTACGAGCAGTACTTC
CASSQSGWAYEQYF
>TRBV19|TRBJ1-2|.|.
TGTGCCAGTAGTATCCGGGGAGGGTATGGCTACACCTTC
CASSIRGGYGYTF
>TRBV18|TRBJ1-6|.|.
TGTGCCAGCTCACCTGCGTCAGCTTGGGGGGTCAATTCACCCCTCCACTTT
CASSPASAWGVNSPLHF
>TRBV27|TRBJ1-4|few|.
TGTGCCAGCAGTCTAAACAGCATTCCCTCAACTAATGAAAAACTGTTTTTT
CASSLNSIPSTNEKLFF
>TRBV7-2|TRBJ2-5|.|TRBD2
TGTGCCAGCAGCTTGGGACTAGCGTCGGAGACCCAGTACTTC
CASSLGLASETQYF
>TRBV13|TRBJ1-2|once|.
TGTGCCAGCAGCCTCGGTCCCGGCTATGGCTACACCTTC
CASSLGPGYGYTF
>TRBV29-1|TRBJ2-6|.|TRBD2
TGCAGCGTTGAATTATCAGGGCTGGGAGGGTCTGGGGCCAACGTCCTGACTTTC
CSVELSGLGGSGANVLTF
>TRBV10-1|TRBJ1-1|.|TRBD1
TGCGCCAGCAGTGGACAGGGGAACACTGAAGCTTTCTTT
CASSGQGNTEAFF
>TRBV4-1|TRBJ2-7|.|.
TGCGCCAGCAGCCAAGATCGGGGACGCTACGAGCAGTACTTC
CASSQDRGRYEQYF